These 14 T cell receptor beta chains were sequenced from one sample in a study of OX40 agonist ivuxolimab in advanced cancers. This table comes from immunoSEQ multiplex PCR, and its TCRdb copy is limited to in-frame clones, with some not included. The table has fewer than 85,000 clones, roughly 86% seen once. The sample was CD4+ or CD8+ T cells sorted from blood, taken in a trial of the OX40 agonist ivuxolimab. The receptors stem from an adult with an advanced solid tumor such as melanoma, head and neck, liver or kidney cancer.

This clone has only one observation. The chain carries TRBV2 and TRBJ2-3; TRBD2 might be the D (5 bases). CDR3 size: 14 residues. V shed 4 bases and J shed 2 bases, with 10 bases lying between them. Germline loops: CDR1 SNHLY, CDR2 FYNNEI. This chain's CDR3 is CASSGASYTDTQYF. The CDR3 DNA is TGTGCCAGCAGTGGTGCTAGCTACACAGATACGCAGTATTTT.

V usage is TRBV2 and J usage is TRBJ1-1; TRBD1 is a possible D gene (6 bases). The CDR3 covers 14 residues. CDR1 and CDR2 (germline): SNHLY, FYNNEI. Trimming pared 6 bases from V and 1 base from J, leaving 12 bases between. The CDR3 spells CASRGHLPNTEAFF. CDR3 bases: TGTGCCAGCAGGGGACATCTCCCGAACACTGAAGCTTTCTTT.

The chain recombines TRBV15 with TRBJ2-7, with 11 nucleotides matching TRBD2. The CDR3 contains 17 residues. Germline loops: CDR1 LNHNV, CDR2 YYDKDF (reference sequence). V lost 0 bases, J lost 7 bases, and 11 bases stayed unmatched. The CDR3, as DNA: TGTGCCACCAGCAGAGATGGGACTAGCGGCGTTCGGGGGGAGCAGTACTTC. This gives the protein CATSRDGTSGVRGEQYF. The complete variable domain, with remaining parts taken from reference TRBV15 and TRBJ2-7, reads DAMVIQNPRYQVTQFGKPVTLSCSQTLNHNVMYWYQQKSSQAPKLLFHYYDKDFNNEADTPDNFQSRRPNTSFCFLDIRSPGLGDTAMYLCATSRDGTSGVRGEQYFGPGTRLTVT.

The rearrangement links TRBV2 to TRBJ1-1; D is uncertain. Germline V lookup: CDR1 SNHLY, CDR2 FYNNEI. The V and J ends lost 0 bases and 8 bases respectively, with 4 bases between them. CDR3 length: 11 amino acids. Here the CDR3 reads CASSEAGEAFF. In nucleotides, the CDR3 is TGTGCCAGCAGTGAAGCTGGGGAAGCTTTCTTT.

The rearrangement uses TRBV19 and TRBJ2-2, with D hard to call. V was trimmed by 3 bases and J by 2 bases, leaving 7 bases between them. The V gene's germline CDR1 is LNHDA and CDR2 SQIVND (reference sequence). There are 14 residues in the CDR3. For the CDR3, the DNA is TGTGCCAGTAGTATGTCCAGAAACACCGGGGAGCTGTTTTTT. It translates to CASSMSRNTGELFF.

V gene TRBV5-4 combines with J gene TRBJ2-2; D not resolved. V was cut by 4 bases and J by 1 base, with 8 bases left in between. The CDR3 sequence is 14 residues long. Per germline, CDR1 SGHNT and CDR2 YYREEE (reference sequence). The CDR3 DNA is TGTGCCAGCAGCGATACACGGAACACCGGGGAGCTGTTTTTT. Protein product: CASSDTRNTGELFF.

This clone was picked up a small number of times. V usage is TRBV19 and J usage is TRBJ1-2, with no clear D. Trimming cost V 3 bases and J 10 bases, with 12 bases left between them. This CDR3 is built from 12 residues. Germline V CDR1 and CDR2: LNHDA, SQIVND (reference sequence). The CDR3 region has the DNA TGTGCCAGTAGTATTAGGCCGGACGACTACACCTTC. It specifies CASSIRPDDYTF.

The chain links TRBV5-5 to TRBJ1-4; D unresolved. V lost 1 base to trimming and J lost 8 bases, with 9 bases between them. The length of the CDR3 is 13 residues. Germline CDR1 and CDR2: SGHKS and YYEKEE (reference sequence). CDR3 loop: CASSLYGAEKLFF. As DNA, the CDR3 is TGTGCCAGCAGCTTGTACGGAGCCGAAAAACTGTTTTTT.

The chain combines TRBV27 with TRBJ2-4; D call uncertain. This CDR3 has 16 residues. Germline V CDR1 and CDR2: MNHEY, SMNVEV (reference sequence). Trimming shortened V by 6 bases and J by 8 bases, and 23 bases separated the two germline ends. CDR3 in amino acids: CASSRRSRKALDIQYF. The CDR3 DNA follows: TGTGCCAGCAGCCGACGGTCCAGGAAGGCCTTAGACATTCAGTACTTC.

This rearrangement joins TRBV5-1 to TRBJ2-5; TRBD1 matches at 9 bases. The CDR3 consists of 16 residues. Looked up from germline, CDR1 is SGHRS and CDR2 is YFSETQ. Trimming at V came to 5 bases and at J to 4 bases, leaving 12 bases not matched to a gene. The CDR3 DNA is TGCGCCAGCAGGAGGGGACAGGGAAATCCAGGAGAGACCCAGTACTTC. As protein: CASRRGQGNPGETQYF.

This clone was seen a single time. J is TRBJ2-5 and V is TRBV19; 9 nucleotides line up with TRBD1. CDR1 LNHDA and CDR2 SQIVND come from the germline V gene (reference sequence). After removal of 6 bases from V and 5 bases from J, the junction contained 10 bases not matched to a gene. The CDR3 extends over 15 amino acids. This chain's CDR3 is CASRSTGGAGETQYF. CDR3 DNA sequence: TGTGCCAGTAGATCAACAGGGGGCGCGGGGGAGACCCAGTACTTC.

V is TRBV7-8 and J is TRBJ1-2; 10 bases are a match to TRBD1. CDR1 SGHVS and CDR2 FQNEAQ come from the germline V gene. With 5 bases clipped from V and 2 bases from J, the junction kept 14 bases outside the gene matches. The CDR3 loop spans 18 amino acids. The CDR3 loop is CASSPYPIDRGQNYGYTF. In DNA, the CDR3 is TGTGCCAGCAGCCCCTACCCCATCGACAGGGGGCAAAACTATGGCTACACCTTC.

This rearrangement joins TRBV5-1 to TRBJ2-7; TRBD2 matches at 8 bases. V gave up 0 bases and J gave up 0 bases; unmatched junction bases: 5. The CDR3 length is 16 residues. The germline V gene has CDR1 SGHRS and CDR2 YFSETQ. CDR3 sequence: CASSLGGGGPSYEQYF. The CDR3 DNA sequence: TGCGCCAGCAGCTTGGGGGGCGGGGGGCCCTCCTACGAGCAGTACTTC. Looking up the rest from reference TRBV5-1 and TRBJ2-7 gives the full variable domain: KAGVTQTPRYLIKTRGQQVTLSCSPISGHRSVSWYQQTPGQGLQFLFEYFSETQRNKGNFPGRFSGRQFSNSRSEMNVSTLELGDSALYLCASSLGGGGPSYEQYFGPGTRLTVT.

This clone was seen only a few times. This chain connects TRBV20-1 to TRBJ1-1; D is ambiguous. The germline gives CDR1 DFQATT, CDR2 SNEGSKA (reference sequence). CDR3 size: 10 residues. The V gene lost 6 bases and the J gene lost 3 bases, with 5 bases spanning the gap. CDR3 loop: CSAEDTEAFF. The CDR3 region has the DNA TGCAGTGCCGAGGACACTGAAGCTTTCTTT.